A single T cell receptor beta chain is shown here with its context. The investigators reverse transcribed all of the isolated RNA, so they sequenced expressed TCRB transcripts. Assay: immunoSEQ multiplex PCR; the TCRdb copy retains only in-frame clones and omits some. The sample has 900,000 or so clones, about 17% seen once; the top ten hold 0.02% to 0.025%. The ends were cut back, 8 bases at V and 4 bases at J, with 11 bases in the middle. Per the germline V gene, CDR1 is MDHEN and CDR2 is SYDVKM. This CDR3 spans 12 amino acids. The sample originates from a study of beta chain features in type 1 diabetes. Sorting that relied on CD45RO/CCR7/CD25/CD127/CD95/CD27 yielded CD4+ naive, central memory, regulatory and stem cell-like memory cells.

The V call is TRBV28, the J call TRBJ1-2, with D maybe TRBD1 (5 bases). This clonotype was sampled from a woman younger than 35 in good health. Sequenced: naive CD4+ T cells from blood. The CDR3 protein is CASLGTIYGYTF. The CDR3 nucleotides read TGTGCCAGCCTGGGGACCATCTATGGCTACACCTTC.